Shown below are 5 T cell receptor beta chains from a single sample sequenced in a study of blood T cell repertoires in COVID-19. The table came from immunoSEQ multiplex PCR; TCRdb's copy has only in-frame clones and leaves some out. The sample contains some 150,000 clones, around 89% of which appear only once. The sequenced material came from peripheral blood. The receptors come from a man aged 60-69 years with active or convalescent COVID-19.

The rearrangement uses TRBV6-5 and TRBJ1-1; the D gene is possibly TRBD1 (6 bases). V shed 8 bases and J shed 6 bases, with 13 bases lying between them. This CDR3 spans 12 amino acids. Germline V gene data show CDR1 as MNHEY and CDR2 as SVGAGI. Here the CDR3 reads CASGGYEAEAFF. Written as DNA, the CDR3 is TGTGCCAGCGGGGGCTATGAGGCTGAAGCTTTCTTT.

The chain joins TRBV3-1 (or the pseudogene TRBV3-2) to TRBJ2-1; 11 nucleotides line up with TRBD2. This CDR3 is built from 16 residues. The germline gives CDR1 LGHDT, CDR2 YNNKEL (reference sequence). V dropped 3 bases and J dropped 6; count of bases not matched to a gene: 7. The CDR3 is CASSHGLAGLFNEQFF. In DNA form, the CDR3 reads TGTGCCAGCAGCCACGGACTAGCGGGTCTATTCAATGAGCAGTTCTTC.

This clone came up once. The sample holds other DNA sequences that translate to the same CDR3. The V call is TRBV5-4, the J call TRBJ2-1, with TRBD2 identical over 8 bases. This CDR3 contains 15 residues. V lost 4 bases and J lost 0; bases outside the gene matches: 3. Germline lookup yields CDR1 SGHNT and CDR2 YYREEE (reference sequence). The CDR3 sequence is CASSLTSGSYNEQFF. The CDR3 DNA follows: TGTGCCAGCAGCCTTACTAGCGGCTCCTACAATGAGCAGTTCTTC.

The V call is TRBV7-9, the J call TRBJ1-6, with TRBD1 as a possible D gene (5 bases). The germline CDR1 and CDR2 sequences are SEHNR and FQNEAQ (reference sequence). Trimming removed 3 bases from V and 10 bases from J, with 13 bases in between. This CDR3 comprises 14 residues. The chain's CDR3 is CASSLGQGRSPLHF. The CDR3 DNA reads TGTGCCAGCAGCTTGGGGCAGGGCCGGTCACCCCTCCACTTT.

The chain couples TRBV2 to TRBJ2-2; tentatively, D is TRBD1 (6 bases). V lost 6 bases to trimming and J lost 4 bases, with 15 bases between them. The germline V gene has CDR1 SNHLY and CDR2 FYNNEI. This CDR3 is 15 amino acids long. The CDR3 coding sequence is TGTGCCAGCAGACCCACAGGGCTGGGCACCGGGGAGCTGTTTTTT. Translation: CASRPTGLGTGELFF.